This T cell receptor (beta chain) was identified in a study of shared clonotypes between healthy human individuals. Study-wide results and limits: Naive CD4 clonotypes were shared across a handful of donors at roughly 5.3%.

The naive CD8 subset, CD45RO-negative cells positively selected for CCR7, excluded terminally differentiated effector memory CD45RA+ cells. Germline V gene sequence: CDR1 SNHLY, CDR2 FYNNEI. V lost 1 base, J lost 7 bases, and 11 bases lay in between. The CDR3 spans 14 residues. The authors ran the assay at deep level. Sequenced by immunoSEQ multiplex PCR; TCRdb stores in-frame clones only, minus some. The data contain roughly 1,800,000 clones, less than 95% of them seen just once; the ten biggest clones take up under 1.5%. A remark on this clone: Its specificity is unknown.

The chain couples TRBV2 to TRBJ2-1, with D maybe TRBD1 (6 bases). The receptor was derived from a man aged 18 to 35 in good health. Sequencing was carried out using naive CD8+ T cells sorted from blood. Here the CDR3 DNA reads TGTGCCAGCAGTGAAGAGGGGGAATCAAATGAGCAGTTCTTC. It translates to CASSEEGESNEQFF.